This T cell receptor beta chain came from a study of blood T cell repertoires in COVID-19. This study enrolled people aged roughly 18 to 90 from about two dozen US geographic areas. Participants' reported clinical history set cohort assignment. Cohort 3 recovered donors had two negative PCRs, clearance, or symptom resolution. Under the authors' procedure: Reference gene primer amplification gave nucleated cell count estimates. Measured with immunoSEQ multiplex PCR; TCRdb has only the in-frame clones, and not every one. V, J and clone size reflect that table, while D and trimming were determined from the DNA. The table has 300,000 to 450,000 clones, more than 80% seen once. This CDR3 region has 16 residues. Trimming removed 5 bases from V and 0 bases from J, with 17 bases in between. CDR1 and CDR2 (germline): SEHNR, FQNEAQ (reference sequence).

This chain uses TRBV7-9 with TRBJ2-7; the D gene is possibly TRBD1 (5 bases). The sample was PBMCs or T cells enriched from blood (not recorded which). The origin of this receptor is a man younger than 30 who had recovered from COVID-19. The CDR3 loop reads CASSRNQGESSYEQYF. The CDR3 DNA reads as TGTGCCAGCAGCCGAAATCAGGGCGAGAGCTCCTACGAGCAGTACTTC.